This TCR beta chain stems from a study of cytomegalovirus exposure and HLA in healthy donors. Broader study findings: In vitro experiments confirmed that three CMV-associated chains were specific for CMV antigens.

While the first cohort had fewer than 850 subjects, the donors belonged to the separate validation cohort of over a hundred subjects. Sequenced by immunoSEQ multiplex PCR; TCRdb stores in-frame clones only, minus some. Found here are over 150,000 clones, under 90% of them singletons; the top ten hold over 4%. Concerning this clone: The antigen remains undetermined.

The TCR sequence derives from a man between 18 and 35 years old in good health and CMV-seropositive. Sequencing was performed on PBMCs.

The CDR3 sequence is CASSPVAGSYEQYF. In nucleotides, the CDR3 is TGTGCCAGCAGTCCGGTAGCGGGCTCCTACGAGCAGTACTTC. The chain recombines TRBV27 with TRBJ2-7; 7 nucleotides line up with TRBD2. Germline V gives CDR1 MNHEY, CDR2 SMNVEV (reference sequence). V lost 5 bases, J lost 0 bases, and 4 bases stayed unmatched. The CDR3 extends over 14 amino acids.